This T cell receptor beta chain was sequenced for a study of chemoradiotherapy in HPV16-positive cancers. Study outcomes and limitations: HPV-specific T cells were functionally defined from only two HPV16-positive patients.

CDR3 length equals 14 residues. Germline loops: CDR1 SGHAT, CDR2 FQNNGV. V shed 5 bases and J 7 bases; nucleotides not matched to a gene: 4. Profiled with immunoSEQ multiplex PCR; TCRdb holds only in-frame clones, not every one. Here the sample spans about 2,600 clones, around 90% being singletons. In regard to this clone: The antigen is undetermined.

Source: tumor tissue, taken from a patient who underwent chemoradiotherapy. The chain employs TRBV11-2 and TRBJ2-1, with 11 positions matching TRBD2. The receptor comes from a human donor with HPV-associated anogenital cancer. CDR3 DNA sequence: TGTGCCAGCAGCCTGGGACTAGCGGTGAATGAGCAGTTCTTC. This translates into CASSLGLAVNEQFF. The complete variable domain, with remaining parts taken from reference TRBV11-2 and TRBJ2-1, reads EAGVAQSPRYKIIEKRQSVAFWCNPISGHATLYWYQQILGQGPKLLIQFQNNGVVDDSQLPKDRFSAERLKGVDSTLKIQPAKLEDSAVYLCASSLGLAVNEQFFGPGTRLTVL.